The clone carrying this TCR beta chain has more than one count but fewer than ten. Its antigen is still unknown. All of the isolated RNA was reverse transcribed, so expressed TCRB transcripts were sequenced. Using immunoSEQ multiplex PCR, the repertoire was profiled, and TCRdb retains in-frame clones only, with some absent. The sample records some 350,000 clones, over 9% being singletons. The CDR3 runs 13 residues. The germline V gene has CDR1 SGHDT and CDR2 YYEEEE. V shed 2 bases and J shed 2 bases, with 7 bases lying between them. The data were obtained in a study of beta chain features in type 1 diabetes. Study background: Analysis included over 100,000,000 sorted cells drawn from all samples. Study-wide results and caveats: Individuals with type 1 diabetes displayed fewer insertions and more deletions at VDJ junctions. TCRB CDR3s from Type 1 diabetes patients were moderately but significantly shorter in all four CD4+ subsets. A potential PCR bias toward shorter templates would be equal in patient and control samples.

V is TRBV5-6 and J is TRBJ2-5; no firm D call. Sequencing was done on a sample of central memory CD4+ T cells from blood. The sequence derives from a man younger than 45 with type 1 diabetes. The CDR3 DNA reads as TGTGCCAGCAGCTTCGGAAATCAAGAGACCCAGTACTTC. As protein: CASSFGNQETQYF.